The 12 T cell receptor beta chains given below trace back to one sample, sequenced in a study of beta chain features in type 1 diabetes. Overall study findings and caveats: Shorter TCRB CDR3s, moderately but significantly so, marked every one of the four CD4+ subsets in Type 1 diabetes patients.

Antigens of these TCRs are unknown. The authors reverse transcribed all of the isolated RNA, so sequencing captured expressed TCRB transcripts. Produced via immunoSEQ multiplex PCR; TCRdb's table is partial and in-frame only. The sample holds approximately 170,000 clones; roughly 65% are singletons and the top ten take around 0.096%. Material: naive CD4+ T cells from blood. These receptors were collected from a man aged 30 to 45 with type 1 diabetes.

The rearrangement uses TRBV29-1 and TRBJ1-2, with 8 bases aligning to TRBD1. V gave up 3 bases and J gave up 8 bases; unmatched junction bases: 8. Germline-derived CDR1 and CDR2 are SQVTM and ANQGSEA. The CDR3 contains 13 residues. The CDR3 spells CSVERQGSRGYTF. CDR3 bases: TGCAGCGTTGAGCGACAGGGGAGCAGGGGCTACACCTTC. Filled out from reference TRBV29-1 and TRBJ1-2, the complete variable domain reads SAVISQKPSRDICQRGTSLTIQCQVDSQVTMMFWYRQQPGQSLTLIATANQGSEATYESGFVIDKFPISRPNLTFSTLTVSNMSPEDSSIYLCSVERQGSRGYTFGSGTRLTVV.

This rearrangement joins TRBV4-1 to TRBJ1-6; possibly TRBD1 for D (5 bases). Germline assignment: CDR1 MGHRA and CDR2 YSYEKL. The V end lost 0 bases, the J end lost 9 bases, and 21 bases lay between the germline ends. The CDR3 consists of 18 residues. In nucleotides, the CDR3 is TGCGCCAGCAGCCAAGATAGGGGTGGCAGGGAAAGCATTTCACCCCTCCACTTT. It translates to CASSQDRGGRESISPLHF.

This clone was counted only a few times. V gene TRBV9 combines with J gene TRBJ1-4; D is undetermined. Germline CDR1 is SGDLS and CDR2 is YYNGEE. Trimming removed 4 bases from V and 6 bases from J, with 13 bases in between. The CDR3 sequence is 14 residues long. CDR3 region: CASSSGRMHEKLFF. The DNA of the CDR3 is TGTGCCAGCAGCTCGGGGAGAATGCATGAAAAACTGTTTTTT.

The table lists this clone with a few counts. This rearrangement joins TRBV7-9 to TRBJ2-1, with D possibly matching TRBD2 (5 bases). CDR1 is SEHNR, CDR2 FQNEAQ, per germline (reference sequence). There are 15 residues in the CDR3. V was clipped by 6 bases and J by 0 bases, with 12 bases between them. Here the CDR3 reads CASRRTSVSYNEQFF. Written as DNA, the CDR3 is TGTGCCAGCAGGAGGACTTCCGTCTCCTACAATGAGCAGTTCTTC.

The CDR3 DNA is TGTGCCAGCATACCCCAGAGTACCTACAATGAGCAGTTCTTC. This translates into CASIPQSTYNEQFF. This chain links TRBV2 with TRBJ2-1; D is unclear. The CDR3 is 14 amino acids. The germline V and J ends were trimmed by 7 bases and 2 bases, with 12 bases remaining between them. From germline, CDR1 is SNHLY and CDR2 FYNNEI.

CDR3 amino acids: CASTPGGANIQYF. The CDR3 nucleotides are TGCGCCAGCACCCCGGGGGGAGCAAACATTCAGTACTTC. V and J are TRBV23-1 and TRBJ2-4; TRBD2 agrees at 7 bases. TRBV23-1 is flagged as an ORF with uncertain function. The CDR3 spans 13 residues. V lost 7 bases, J lost 6 bases, and 6 bases stayed unmatched.

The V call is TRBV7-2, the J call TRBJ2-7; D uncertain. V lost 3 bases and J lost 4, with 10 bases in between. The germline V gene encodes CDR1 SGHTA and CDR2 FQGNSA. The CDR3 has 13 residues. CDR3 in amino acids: CASSFSSDYEQYF. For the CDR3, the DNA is TGTGCCAGCAGCTTTTCTTCCGATTACGAGCAGTACTTC.

The CDR3 reads CASSGGQATNYGYTF. CDR3 sequence (DNA): TGTGCCAGCAGCGGGGGACAGGCGACAAACTATGGCTACACCTTC. The chain is built from TRBV9 and TRBJ1-2, with 8 bases identical to TRBD1. The length of the CDR3 is 15 residues. The junction had 6 bases not matched to a gene; V was cut back by 3 bases and J by 2 bases. The germline CDR1 and CDR2 sequences are SGDLS and YYNGEE.

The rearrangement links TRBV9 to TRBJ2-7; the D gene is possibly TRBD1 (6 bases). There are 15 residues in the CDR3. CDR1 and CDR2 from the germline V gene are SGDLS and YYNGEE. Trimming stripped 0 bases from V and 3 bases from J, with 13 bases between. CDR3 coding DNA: TGTGCCAGCAGCGTAGCGGGACACCAGGGCTACGAGCAGTACTTC. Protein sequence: CASSVAGHQGYEQYF.

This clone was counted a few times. CDR3 nucleotides: TGTGCCAGCAGCTTAGGGGGAGACTACAATGAGCAGTTCTTC. Translating it yields CASSLGGDYNEQFF. The chain employs TRBV7-9 and TRBJ2-1, with a weak D call TRBD2 (5 bases). This CDR3 has 14 amino acids. Germline V gene data show CDR1 as SEHNR and CDR2 as FQNEAQ (reference sequence). Trimming removed 1 base from V and 3 bases from J, with 7 bases in between.

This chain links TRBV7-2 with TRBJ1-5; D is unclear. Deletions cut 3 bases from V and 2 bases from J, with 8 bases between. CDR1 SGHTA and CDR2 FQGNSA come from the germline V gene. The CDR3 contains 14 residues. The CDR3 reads CASSFWEGNQPQHF. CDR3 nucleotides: TGTGCCAGCAGCTTCTGGGAAGGCAATCAGCCCCAGCATTTT. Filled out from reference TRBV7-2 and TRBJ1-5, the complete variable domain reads GAGVSQSPSNKVTEKGKDVELRCDPISGHTALYWYRQSLGQGLEFLIYFQGNSAPDKSGLPSDRFSAERTGGSVSTLTIQRTQQEDSAVYLCASSFWEGNQPQHFGDGTRLSIL.

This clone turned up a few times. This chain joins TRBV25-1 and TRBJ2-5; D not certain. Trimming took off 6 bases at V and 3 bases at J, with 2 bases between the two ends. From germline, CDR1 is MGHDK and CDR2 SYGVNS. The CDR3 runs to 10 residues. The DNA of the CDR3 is TGTGCCAGCAGAGAAGAGACCCAGTACTTC. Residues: CASREETQYF.